This is a list of T cell receptor beta chains from one sample in a study of monozygotic twins with inflammatory bowel disease. One entry per CDR3 protein, without DNA, is what TCRdb gives after re-calling the 5' RACE reads. The table lists some 330,000 distinct CDR3 sequences. What was sequenced was blood. Source of these receptors: a human donor with ulcerative colitis or Crohn's disease, or a healthy co-twin of an affected twin (not recorded which). Both conserved end residues are part of each CDR3. The order of the fields is V gene, CDR3 length, J gene, CDR3 protein.

V gene: TRBV10-3; CDR3 length: 15; J gene: TRBJ2-3; CDR3 protein: CAISEGSGMTDTQYF
V gene: TRBV19; CDR3 length: 15; J gene: TRBJ2-1; CDR3 protein: CASSITPPTYNEQFF
V gene: TRBV18; CDR3 length: 14; J gene: TRBJ2-7; CDR3 protein: CATAQGQGANEQYF
V gene: TRBV12-3/TRBV12-4; CDR3 length: 15; J gene: TRBJ1-1; CDR3 protein: CASRPRGRGNTEAFF
V gene: TRBV27; CDR3 length: 14; J gene: TRBJ2-7; CDR3 protein: CASSSLGVTYEQYF
V gene: TRBV6-5; CDR3 length: 15; J gene: TRBJ1-1; CDR3 protein: CASSYSTAANTEAFF
V gene: TRBV5-6; CDR3 length: 13; J gene: TRBJ2-7; CDR3 protein: CASSLGERNEQYF
V gene: TRBV6-2/TRBV6-3; CDR3 length: 14; J gene: TRBJ2-7; CDR3 protein: CASSLPGRKDEQYF
V gene: TRBV19; CDR3 length: 18; J gene: TRBJ2-6; CDR3 protein: CASSPLAGYLSGANVLTF
V gene: TRBV27; CDR3 length: 16; J gene: TRBJ2-3; CDR3 protein: CASSRRTSVGTDTQYF
V gene: TRBV7-2; CDR3 length: 13; J gene: TRBJ2-1; CDR3 protein: CASSRNSYNEQFF
V gene: TRBV12-3/TRBV12-4; CDR3 length: 14; J gene: TRBJ2-3; CDR3 protein: CASRAGLHTDTQYF
V gene: TRBV5-1; CDR3 length: 13; J gene: TRBJ2-7; CDR3 protein: CASSKEGTYEQYF
V gene: TRBV10-3; CDR3 length: 15; J gene: TRBJ2-1; CDR3 protein: CAISLAEGAHNEQFF
V gene: TRBV20-1; CDR3 length: 15; J gene: TRBJ2-3; CDR3 protein: CSANSRDRTSDTQYF
V gene: TRBV7-2; CDR3 length: 16; J gene: TRBJ1-4; CDR3 protein: CASSLISGRRSEKLFF
V gene: TRBV6-2/TRBV6-3; CDR3 length: 15; J gene: TRBJ2-2; CDR3 protein: CASRKGLSGSGELFF
V gene: TRBV6-1; CDR3 length: 13; J gene: TRBJ2-3; CDR3 protein: CASKLGTGDTQYF
V gene: TRBV20-1; CDR3 length: 12; J gene: TRBJ2-1; CDR3 protein: CSASMSYNEQFF
V gene: TRBV30; CDR3 length: 15; J gene: TRBJ1-5; CDR3 protein: CAWRAQGASNQPQHF
V gene: TRBV20-1; CDR3 length: 14; J gene: TRBJ1-1; CDR3 protein: CSARLGQPRTEAFF
V gene: TRBV20-1; CDR3 length: 12; J gene: TRBJ2-4; CDR3 protein: CSASTGFYIQYF
V gene: TRBV29-1; CDR3 length: 12; J gene: TRBJ1-4; CDR3 protein: CSGGEKNEKLFF
V gene: TRBV9; CDR3 length: 15; J gene: TRBJ2-7; CDR3 protein: CASSVEPGRSYEQYF
V gene: TRBV12-3/TRBV12-4; CDR3 length: 15; J gene: TRBJ2-1; CDR3 protein: CASGRGDSSYNEQFF
V gene: TRBV18; CDR3 length: 13; J gene: TRBJ2-3; CDR3 protein: CASSPNPTDTQYF
V gene: TRBV9; CDR3 length: 16; J gene: TRBJ2-3; CDR3 protein: CASSGGLAGVADTQYF
V gene: TRBV23-1; CDR3 length: 17; J gene: TRBJ2-2; CDR3 protein: CASTRGPGQGSSGELFF
V gene: TRBV12-3/TRBV12-4; CDR3 length: 14; J gene: TRBJ1-1; CDR3 protein: CASRLGGMNTEAFF
V gene: TRBV7-6; CDR3 length: 13; J gene: TRBJ2-5; CDR3 protein: CASSPRTQETQYF
V gene: TRBV7-9; CDR3 length: 16; J gene: TRBJ1-4; CDR3 protein: CASSLAGGQGQEKLFF
V gene: TRBV10-3; CDR3 length: 13; J gene: TRBJ2-2; CDR3 protein: CAISDAYMRELFF
V gene: TRBV6-5; CDR3 length: 14; J gene: TRBJ1-1; CDR3 protein: CASISRGGGGEAFF
V gene: TRBV12-3/TRBV12-4; CDR3 length: 14; J gene: TRBJ1-1; CDR3 protein: CASINVAGHTEAFF
V gene: TRBV12-3/TRBV12-4; CDR3 length: 13; J gene: TRBJ2-2; CDR3 protein: CASRKGEAGELFF
V gene: TRBV5-5; CDR3 length: 15; J gene: TRBJ2-7; CDR3 protein: CASSFGPDPHYEQYF
V gene: TRBV23-1; CDR3 length: 15; J gene: TRBJ2-7; CDR3 protein: CASTLPAGGLYEQYF
V gene: TRBV10-3; CDR3 length: 17; J gene: TRBJ2-2; CDR3 protein: CAIGDLAGVKDTGELFF
V gene: TRBV7-2; CDR3 length: 16; J gene: TRBJ2-7; CDR3 protein: CASSLIGDRGIREQYF
V gene: TRBV6-6; CDR3 length: 14; J gene: TRBJ2-3; CDR3 protein: CATRSDTITDTQYF
V gene: TRBV3-1; CDR3 length: 13; J gene: TRBJ1-2; CDR3 protein: CASSQMKGYGYTF
V gene: TRBV24-1; CDR3 length: 15; J gene: TRBJ2-3; CDR3 protein: CATSGWGSSTDTQYF
V gene: TRBV13; CDR3 length: 18; J gene: TRBJ2-1; CDR3 protein: CASSSVGAGESSYNEQFF
V gene: TRBV4-3; CDR3 length: 18; J gene: TRBJ2-1; CDR3 protein: CASSQVGSSGTGVNEQFF
V gene: TRBV9; CDR3 length: 15; J gene: TRBJ2-5; CDR3 protein: CASSIGTGALETQYF
V gene: TRBV11-2; CDR3 length: 19; J gene: TRBJ2-5; CDR3 protein: CASSSSGRAGLSLQETQYF
V gene: TRBV27; CDR3 length: 16; J gene: TRBJ1-4; CDR3 protein: CASSPKRAGLNEKLFF
V gene: TRBV4-3; CDR3 length: 15; J gene: TRBJ2-1; CDR3 protein: CASSQEGGAVNEQFF
V gene: TRBV6-2/TRBV6-3; CDR3 length: 11; J gene: TRBJ1-1; CDR3 protein: CASSHTWGAFF
V gene: TRBV4-3; CDR3 length: 14; J gene: TRBJ2-2; CDR3 protein: CASSPYEGAGELFF
V gene: TRBV24-1; CDR3 length: 16; J gene: TRBJ2-6; CDR3 protein: CATSDTLGSGANVLTF
V gene: TRBV18; CDR3 length: 17; J gene: TRBJ2-2; CDR3 protein: CASSRKGGQPNTGELFF
V gene: TRBV5-1; CDR3 length: 16; J gene: TRBJ2-6; CDR3 protein: CASSYLAGSGANVLTF
V gene: TRBV29-1; CDR3 length: 12; J gene: TRBJ1-5; CDR3 protein: CSVGGANQPQHF
V gene: TRBV29-1; CDR3 length: 13; J gene: TRBJ2-5; CDR3 protein: CSATSGVAETQYF
V gene: TRBV7-2; CDR3 length: 15; J gene: TRBJ1-4; CDR3 protein: CASSLRGAVNEKLFF
V gene: TRBV7-9; CDR3 length: 14; J gene: TRBJ2-3; CDR3 protein: CAGGVYGRTDTQYF